This TCR beta chain emerged from a study of blood T cell repertoires in COVID-19. Study details: Spain, Italy and the United States supplied samples that represented acute and convalescent COVID-19. Sources were T cells, B-cell-depleted T cells, or PBMCs; the material itself was cDNA or gDNA.

Source study methods: Amplification with reference gene primers provided the estimates of nucleated cell counts. Clones were read by immunoSEQ multiplex PCR, and TCRdb kept only the in-frame ones, dropping some. That table is the source of V, J and clone size, and D and trimming were worked out from the DNA. The sample consists of about 34,000 clones, roughly 75% of them appearing once. The V gene end was trimmed by 4 bases and the J gene end by 2 bases; junction bases not matched to a gene: 6. Germline V gives CDR1 MDHEN, CDR2 SYDVKM. The length of the CDR3 is 16 residues. V and J are TRBV28 and TRBJ2-3; 10 positions agree with TRBD1. This receptor was taken from a man older than 75 with active or convalescent COVID-19. The specimen sequenced was peripheral blood. The CDR3 loop reads CASSSQTGGNTDTQYF. The CDR3 coding sequence is TGTGCCAGCAGTTCCCAGACAGGGGGCAACACAGATACGCAGTATTTT.